This passage covers 7 T cell receptor beta chains from one sample sequenced in a study of early T cells in non-severe SARS-CoV-2 infection. Each CDR3 protein gets one entry after TCRdb re-called the 5' RACE reads with MiXCR. The sample lists tens of thousands of distinct CDR3 sequences, approximately 9.1% occurring once. The source material was whole blood. The source of these receptors is an adult who was a healthcare worker with PCR-confirmed SARS-CoV-2 infection or an uninfected control (not recorded which).

This clonotype has at least ten counts. The chain uses TRBV28 and TRBJ1-2, with D possibly TRBD1 on 5 matching bases. The germline V gene encodes CDR1 MDHEN and CDR2 SYDVKM. The length of the CDR3 is 13 residues. Trimming removed 7 bases from V and 3 bases from J, with 12 bases in between. The CDR3 DNA reads as TGTGCCAGCAAAGAACCGGGGGACTATGGCTACACCTTC. This sequence encodes CASKEPGDYGYTF.

The chain combines TRBV29-1 with TRBJ1-1; D uncertain. CDR3 length: 11 amino acids. V was shortened by 7 bases and J by 1 base, with 7 bases between the two germline ends. CDR1 and CDR2 (germline): SQVTM, ANQGSEA. The CDR3 DNA sequence: TGCAGCGGAGCGACGAACACTGAAGCTTTCTTT. Translated, it gives CSGATNTEAFF.

This clonotype was observed many times. V usage is TRBV7-6 and J usage is TRBJ2-7, with TRBD2 matching 10 bases. Trimming removed 5 bases from V and 4 bases from J; junction bases left unmatched: 8. Germline CDR1 is SGHVS and CDR2 is FNYEAQ. The CDR3 is 15 residues long. CDR3 region: CASSLGLAEGYEQYF. The CDR3 coding sequence is TGTGCCAGCAGCCTTGGACTAGCGGAAGGTTACGAGCAGTACTTC.

In its sample, this clonotype was seen many times. The DNA of the CDR3 is TGTGCCAGCAGCTTAGTGTCCGGATTTCCCTACGAGCAGTACTTC. Protein: CASSLVSGFPYEQYF. The chain links TRBV11-2 to TRBJ2-7; no firm D call. The CDR3 runs 15 residues. The V and J ends lost 1 base and 2 bases respectively, with 12 bases between them. Germline CDR1 is SGHAT and CDR2 is FQNNGV.

Notes on this clonotype: A much larger clone differs by one base, so this may be a read error. The rearrangement uses TRBV29-1 and TRBJ2-5, with D maybe TRBD2 (5 bases). The V gene lost 6 bases and the J gene lost 1 base, with 15 bases spanning the gap. The length of the CDR3 is 14 residues. Germline V CDR1 and CDR2: SQVTM, ANQGSEA. Here the CDR3 reads CSVAPRVRQETQYF. Here the CDR3 DNA reads TGCAGCGTGGCTCCGAGGGTCCGCCAAGAGACCCAGTACTTC.

This clonotype showed up just a few times. The chain joins TRBV20-1 to TRBJ2-7; 7 bases agree with TRBD1. The CDR3 has 13 residues. J gave up 3 bases and V 7 bases, and 9 bases lay outside the gene matches. The germline CDR1 and CDR2 sequences are DFQATT and SNEGSKA (reference sequence). The CDR3 nucleotides are TGCAGTGGTCTGGGACAGACCCACTACGAGCAGTACTTC. It yields the protein CSGLGQTHYEQYF.

The sample holds many counts of this clonotype. This chain's CDR3 is CASRLDSSNQPQHF. CDR3 DNA: TGTGCCAGCAGACTGGACAGTAGCAATCAGCCCCAGCATTTT. V and J are TRBV2 and TRBJ1-5, with D perhaps TRBD1 (6 bases). Germline V CDR1 and CDR2: SNHLY, FYNNEI. V dropped 6 bases and J dropped 0 bases, with 9 bases sitting between them. The CDR3 covers 14 residues. The variable domain in full, with the rest retrieved from reference TRBV2 and TRBJ1-5, is EPEVTQTPSHQVTQMGQEVILRCVPISNHLYFYWYRQILGQKVEFLVSFYNNEISEKSEIFDDQFSVERPDGSNFTLKIRSTKLEDSAMYFCASRLDSSNQPQHFGDGTRLSIL.